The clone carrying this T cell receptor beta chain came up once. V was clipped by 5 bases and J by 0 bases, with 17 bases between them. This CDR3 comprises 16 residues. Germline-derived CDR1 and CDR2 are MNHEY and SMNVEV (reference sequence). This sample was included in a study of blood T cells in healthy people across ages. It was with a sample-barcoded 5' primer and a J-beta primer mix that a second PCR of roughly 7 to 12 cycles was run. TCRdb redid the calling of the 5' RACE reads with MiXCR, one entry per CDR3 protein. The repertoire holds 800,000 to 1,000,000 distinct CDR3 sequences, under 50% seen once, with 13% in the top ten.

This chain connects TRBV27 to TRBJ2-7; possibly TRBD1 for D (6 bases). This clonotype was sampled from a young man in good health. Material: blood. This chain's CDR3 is CASSPLQGLNSYEQYF. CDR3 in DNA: TGTGCCAGCAGTCCCCTACAGGGTCTAAACTCCTACGAGCAGTACTTC.